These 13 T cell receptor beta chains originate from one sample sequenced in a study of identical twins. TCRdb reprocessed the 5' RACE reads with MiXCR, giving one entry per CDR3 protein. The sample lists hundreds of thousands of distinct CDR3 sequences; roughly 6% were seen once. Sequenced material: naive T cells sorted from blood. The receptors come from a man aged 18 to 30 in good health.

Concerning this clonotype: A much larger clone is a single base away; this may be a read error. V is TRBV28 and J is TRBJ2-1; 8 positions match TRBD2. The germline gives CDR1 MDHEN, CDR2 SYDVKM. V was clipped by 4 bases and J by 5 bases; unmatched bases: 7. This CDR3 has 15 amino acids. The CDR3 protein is CASSSLAGPDNEQFF. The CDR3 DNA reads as TGTGCCAGCAGTTCCCTAGCGGGCCCCGACAATGAGCAGTTCTTC.

The CDR3 nucleotides read TGTGCCACCAGTGATCCCCTGGGCTCCCCTGGAGAGACCCAGTACTTC. Its translation is CATSDPLGSPGETQYF. The chain combines TRBV24-1 with TRBJ2-5; D gene uncertain. Germline CDR1 and CDR2: KGHDR and SFDVKD. Trimming removed 3 bases from V and 4 bases from J, with 17 bases in between. The CDR3 runs 16 residues.

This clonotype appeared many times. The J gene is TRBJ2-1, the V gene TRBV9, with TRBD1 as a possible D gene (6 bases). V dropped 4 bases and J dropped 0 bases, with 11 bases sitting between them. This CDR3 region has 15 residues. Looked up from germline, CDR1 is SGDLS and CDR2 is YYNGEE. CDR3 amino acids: CASSNRDTSYNEQFF. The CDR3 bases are TGTGCCAGCAGCAACCGGGACACCTCCTACAATGAGCAGTTCTTC.

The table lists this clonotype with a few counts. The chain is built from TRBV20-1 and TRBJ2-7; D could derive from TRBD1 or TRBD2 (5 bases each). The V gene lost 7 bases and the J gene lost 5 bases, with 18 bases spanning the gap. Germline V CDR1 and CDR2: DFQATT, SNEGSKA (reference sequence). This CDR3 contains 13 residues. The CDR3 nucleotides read TGCAGTGGACTGAAGGGACGACGGAACGAGCAGTACTTC. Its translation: CSGLKGRRNEQYF.

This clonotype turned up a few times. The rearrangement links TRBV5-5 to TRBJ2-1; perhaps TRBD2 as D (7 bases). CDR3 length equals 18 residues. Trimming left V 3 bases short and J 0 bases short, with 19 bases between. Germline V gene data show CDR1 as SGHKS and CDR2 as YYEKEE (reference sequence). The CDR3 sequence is CASSSGGLFLTSYNEQFF. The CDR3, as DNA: TGTGCCAGCAGCTCGGGGGGCCTTTTTCTTACCTCCTACAATGAGCAGTTCTTC.

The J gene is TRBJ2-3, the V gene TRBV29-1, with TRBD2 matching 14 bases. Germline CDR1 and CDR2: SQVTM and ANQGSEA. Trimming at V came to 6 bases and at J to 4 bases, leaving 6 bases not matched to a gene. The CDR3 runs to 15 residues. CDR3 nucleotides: TGCAGCGTGGGGGGACTAGCGGGAGTAGCAGATACGCAGTATTTT. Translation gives CSVGGLAGVADTQYF.

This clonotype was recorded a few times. CDR3 in amino acids: CSASRTSGISDTQYF. CDR3 bases: TGCAGTGCATCGCGGACTAGCGGGATCTCAGATACGCAGTATTTT. The chain couples TRBV20-1 to TRBJ2-3; 12 bases line up with TRBD2. There are 15 residues in the CDR3. Germline V CDR1 and CDR2: DFQATT, SNEGSKA (reference sequence). With 6 bases clipped from V and 4 bases from J, the junction kept 8 bases outside the gene matches.

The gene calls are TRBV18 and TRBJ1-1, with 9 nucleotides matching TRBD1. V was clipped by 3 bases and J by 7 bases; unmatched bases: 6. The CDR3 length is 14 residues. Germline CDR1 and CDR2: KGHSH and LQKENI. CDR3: CASSPRTGVNEAFF. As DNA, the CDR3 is TGTGCCAGCTCACCGCGGACAGGGGTGAATGAAGCTTTCTTT. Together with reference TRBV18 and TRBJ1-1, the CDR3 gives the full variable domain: NAGVMQNPRHLVRRRGQEARLRCSPMKGHSHVYWYRQLPEEGLKFMVYLQKENIIDESGMPKERFSAEFPKEGPSILRIQQVVRGDSAAYFCASSPRTGVNEAFFGQGTRLTVV.

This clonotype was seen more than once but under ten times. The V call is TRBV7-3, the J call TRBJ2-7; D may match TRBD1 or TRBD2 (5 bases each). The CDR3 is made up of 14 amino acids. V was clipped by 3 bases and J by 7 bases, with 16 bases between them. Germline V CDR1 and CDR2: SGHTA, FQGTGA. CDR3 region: CASSLGPWSWEQYF. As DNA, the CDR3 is TGTGCCAGCAGCTTGGGACCGTGGTCATGGGAGCAGTACTTC.

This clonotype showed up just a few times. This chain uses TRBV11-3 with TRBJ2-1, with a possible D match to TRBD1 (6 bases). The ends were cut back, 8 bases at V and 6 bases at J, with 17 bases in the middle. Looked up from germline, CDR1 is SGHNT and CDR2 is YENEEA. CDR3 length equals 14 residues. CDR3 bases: TGTGCCAGCCTATCAGGGGCGCCTGGCAATGAGCAGTTCTTC. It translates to CASLSGAPGNEQFF.

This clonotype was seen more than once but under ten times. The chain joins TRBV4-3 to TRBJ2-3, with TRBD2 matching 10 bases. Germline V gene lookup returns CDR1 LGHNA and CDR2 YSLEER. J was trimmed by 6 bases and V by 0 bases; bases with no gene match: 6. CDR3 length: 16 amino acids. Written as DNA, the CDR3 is TGCGCCAGCAGCCAAGATGGTAGCGGGGGGATGGATACGCAGTATTTT. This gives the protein CASSQDGSGGMDTQYF.

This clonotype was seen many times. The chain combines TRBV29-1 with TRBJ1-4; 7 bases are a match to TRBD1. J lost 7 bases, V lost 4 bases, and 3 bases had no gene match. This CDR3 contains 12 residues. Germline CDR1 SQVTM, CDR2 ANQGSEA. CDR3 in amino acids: CSVGSGGEKLFF. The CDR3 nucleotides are TGCAGCGTTGGGTCAGGGGGTGAAAAACTGTTTTTT.

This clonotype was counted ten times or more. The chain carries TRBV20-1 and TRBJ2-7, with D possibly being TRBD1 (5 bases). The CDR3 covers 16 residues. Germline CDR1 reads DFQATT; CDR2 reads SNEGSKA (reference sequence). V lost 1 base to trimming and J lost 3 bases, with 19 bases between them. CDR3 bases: TGCAGTGCTAGAGGATTTCCGCAGGGATGGGGCTACGAGCAGTACTTC. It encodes CSARGFPQGWGYEQYF.